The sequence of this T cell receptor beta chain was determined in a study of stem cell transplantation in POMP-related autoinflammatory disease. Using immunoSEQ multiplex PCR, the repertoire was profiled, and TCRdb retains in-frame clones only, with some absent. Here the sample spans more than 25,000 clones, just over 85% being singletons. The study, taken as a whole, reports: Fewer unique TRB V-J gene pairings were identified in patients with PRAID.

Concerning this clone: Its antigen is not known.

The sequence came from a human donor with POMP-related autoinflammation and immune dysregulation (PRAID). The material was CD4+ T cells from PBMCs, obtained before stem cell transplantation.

The chain's CDR3 is CASNLELSSYNEQFF. The CDR3 DNA is TGTGCCAGTAACCTTGAGCTTAGCTCCTACAATGAGCAGTTCTTC. The chain links TRBV5-4 to TRBJ2-1; D is ambiguous. This CDR3 has 15 amino acids. V lost 8 bases to trimming and J lost 0 bases, with 15 bases between them. From germline, CDR1 is SGHNT and CDR2 YYREEE (reference sequence).